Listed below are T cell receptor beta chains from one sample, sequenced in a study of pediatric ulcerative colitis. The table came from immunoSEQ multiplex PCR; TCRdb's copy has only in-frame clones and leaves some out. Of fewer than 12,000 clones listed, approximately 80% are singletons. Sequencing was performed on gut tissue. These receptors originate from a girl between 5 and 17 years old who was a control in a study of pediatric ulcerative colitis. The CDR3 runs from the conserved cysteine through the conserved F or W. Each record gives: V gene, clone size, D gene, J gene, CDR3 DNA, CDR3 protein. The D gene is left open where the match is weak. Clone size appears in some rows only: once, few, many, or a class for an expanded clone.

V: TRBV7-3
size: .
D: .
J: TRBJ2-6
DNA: TGTGCCAGCAGCGCCTCCTCTGGGGCCAACGTCCTGACTTTC
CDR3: CASSASSGANVLTF

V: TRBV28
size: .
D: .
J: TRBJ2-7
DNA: TGTGCCAGCAGCTCTTCCGGGGGGACAGGCTACGAGCAGTACTTC
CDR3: CASSSSGGTGYEQYF

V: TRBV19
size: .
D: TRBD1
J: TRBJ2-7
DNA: TGTGCCAGTAGTATGAGGGCAGGGGGAGAATACGAGCAGTACTTC
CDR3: CASSMRAGGEYEQYF

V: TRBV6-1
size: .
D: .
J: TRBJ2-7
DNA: TGTGCCAGCACCACCCGGGAATGGGGGCAGTACTTC
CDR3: CASTTREWGQYF

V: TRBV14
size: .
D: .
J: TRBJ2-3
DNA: TGTGCCAGCAGCCAAGACGTGTGGGGCGGGGCGCAGTATTTT
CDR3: CASSQDVWGGAQYF

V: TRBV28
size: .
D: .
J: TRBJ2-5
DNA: TGTGCCAGCAGTTTCGCAGGACAAGAGACCCAGTACTTC
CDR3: CASSFAGQETQYF

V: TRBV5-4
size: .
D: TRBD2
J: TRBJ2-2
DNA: TGTGCCAGCAGCCCGGGACTAGCGGGAAACACCGGGGAGCTGTTTTTT
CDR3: CASSPGLAGNTGELFF

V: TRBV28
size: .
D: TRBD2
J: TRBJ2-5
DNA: TGTGCCAGCACCCTCTCCGGGACTAGCGGGAGATTGGGGGAGACCCAGTACTTC
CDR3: CASTLSGTSGRLGETQYF

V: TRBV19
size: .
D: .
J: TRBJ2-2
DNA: TGTGCCAGTAGCCGGGACACTAACACCGGGGAGCTGTTTTTT
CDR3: CASSRDTNTGELFF

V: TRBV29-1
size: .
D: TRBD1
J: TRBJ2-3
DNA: TGCAGCGGAGACAGGGGCACAGATACGCAGTATTTT
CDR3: CSGDRGTDTQYF

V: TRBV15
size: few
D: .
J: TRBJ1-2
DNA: TGTGCCACCAGCGAGAGGAGCAGGGTGAGGAATAACTATGGCTACACCTTC
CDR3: CATSERSRVRNNYGYTF

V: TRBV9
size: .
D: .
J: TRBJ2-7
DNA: TGTGCCAGCAGCGTAGCAACAGTGAGCGAGCAGTACTTC
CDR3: CASSVATVSEQYF

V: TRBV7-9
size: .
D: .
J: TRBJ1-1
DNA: TGTGCCAGTGCCCATACCCGACGGGGTAGAATTATGAACACTGAAGCTTTCTTT
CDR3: CASAHTRRGRIMNTEAFF